The entry that follows covers one T cell receptor beta chain sequence. Although they were nominally healthy when sampled, donors likely had unrecorded immune exposures. Primers: 60 Vbeta forward and 13 Jbeta reverse. The data were produced by immunoSEQ multiplex PCR, yet TCRdb's version contains in-frame clones alone and is incomplete. The data show over 100,000 clones, about 70% seen once. This record comes from a study of cytomegalovirus exposure and HLA in healthy donors. The V gene end was trimmed by 4 bases and the J gene end by 3 bases; junction bases not matched to a gene: 16. CDR3 size: 18 residues. In germline, CDR1 is GTSNPN, CDR2 SVGIG (reference sequence).

J is TRBJ2-1 and V is TRBV30, with TRBD2 matching 9 bases. The sequence derives from a male donor in good health and CMV-seronegative. The material sequenced was PBMCs. CDR3 coding DNA: TGTGCCTGGACTAAAGGTGGGGGTCTAGCGGGGCTCTACAATGAGCAGTTCTTC. This gives the protein CAWTKGGGLAGLYNEQFF.